This section outlines one T cell receptor beta chain sequence together with its context. Its specificity is unknown. Genomic DNA provided the template from which TCR beta VDJ and CDR3 profiles were obtained. TCRdb itself ran the reads through MiXCR, one entry per CDR3 protein. The repertoire has a few hundred thousand distinct CDR3 sequences, around 33% of them found once; the top ten carry 0.82%. This entry comes from a study of CD8+CD57+ T cells in acquired aplastic anemia. Study background: Sorted CD4+ and CD8+ cell DNA averaged roughly 3.2 ug. Study conclusions and caveats: Significance was not reached for CD8+ Simpson's diversity between patients and controls. The study identified twenty-nine CD8+ CDR3 sequences shared by patients and controls.

Unmatched junction bases numbered 10, after V lost 10 bases and J lost 2 bases. The length of the CDR3 is 15 residues. Germline V gene lookup returns CDR1 ENHRY and CDR2 SYGVKD. For sequencing, patients were chosen who had shown expansion of CD8+CD57+ cells by flow cytometry. Acquired aplastic anemia of severe grade affected all patients. The chain couples TRBV10-3 to TRBJ2-2; TRBD1 agrees at 7 bases. Sequencing used sorted CD4+, CD8+, or CD8+CD57+ T cells (not recorded which) from PBMCs. This clonotype was sampled from a human donor with aplastic anemia. Here the CDR3 DNA reads TGTGCCAGCAAGAACAGGGGTGGTAACACCGGGGAGCTGTTTTTT. Its translation: CASKNRGGNTGELFF.